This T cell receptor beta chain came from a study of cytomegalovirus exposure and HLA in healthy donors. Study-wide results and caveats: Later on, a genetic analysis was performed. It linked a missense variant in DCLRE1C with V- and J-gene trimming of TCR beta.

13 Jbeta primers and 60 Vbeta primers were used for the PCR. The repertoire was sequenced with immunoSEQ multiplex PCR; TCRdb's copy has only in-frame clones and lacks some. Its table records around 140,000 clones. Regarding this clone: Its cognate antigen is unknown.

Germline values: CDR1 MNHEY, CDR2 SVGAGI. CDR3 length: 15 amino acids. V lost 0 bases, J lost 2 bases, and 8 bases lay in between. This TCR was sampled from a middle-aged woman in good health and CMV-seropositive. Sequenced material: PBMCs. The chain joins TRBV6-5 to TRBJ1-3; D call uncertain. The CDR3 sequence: CASSYSPSAGNTIYF. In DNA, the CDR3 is TGTGCCAGCAGTTACTCCCCAAGCGCTGGAAACACCATATATTTT.